This entry lists 5 T cell receptor beta chains sequenced from one sample in a study of PD-L1 blockade in urothelial cancer. Here immunoSEQ multiplex PCR was the method, and the copy in TCRdb shows in-frame clones only, minus some. Among around 25,000 clones listed, around nine tenths were seen once. The source material was PBMCs, sampled around atezolizumab (anti-PD-L1) treatment. These receptors were collected from a man between 50 and 59 years old with urothelial cancer.

The CDR3 coding sequence is TGCGCCAGCAGCTTTCAGGGGCCCTACGAGCAGTACTTC. Translating gives CASSFQGPYEQYF. The chain joins TRBV5-1 to TRBJ2-7, with D tentatively TRBD1 (6 bases). The V end was cut by 2 bases, the J end by 2 bases, with 8 bases between. CDR1 SGHRS and CDR2 YFSETQ come from the germline V gene. This CDR3 contains 13 residues.

The chain recombines TRBV27 with TRBJ2-2; the match to TRBD2 covers 10 bases. Trimming removed 2 bases from V and 6 bases from J; junction bases left unmatched: 6. CDR1 and CDR2 from the germline V gene are MNHEY and SMNVEV (reference sequence). CDR3 length: 16 residues. The CDR3 spells CASSLLAGAGAGELFF. The CDR3 DNA reads as TGTGCCAGCAGTTTACTAGCGGGAGCGGGCGCCGGGGAGCTGTTTTTT.

The chain couples TRBV28 to TRBJ2-2; weak D call: TRBD2 (5 bases). V was clipped by 3 bases and J by 10 bases, with 9 bases between them. Germline CDR1 reads MDHEN; CDR2 reads SYDVKM. The CDR3 extends over 12 amino acids. DNA for the CDR3: TGTGCCAGCAGTTTTCCTAGCTTGGAGCTGTTTTTT. Residues: CASSFPSLELFF. The full variable domain, its missing parts supplied by reference TRBV28 and TRBJ2-2, is DVKVTQSSRYLVKRTGEKVFLECVQDMDHENMFWYRQDPGLGLRLIYFSYDVKMKEKGDIPEGYSVSREKKERFSLILESASTNQTSMYLCASSFPSLELFFGEGSRLTVL.

The chain carries TRBV19 and TRBJ1-2, with a weak D call TRBD1 (6 bases). Germline loops: CDR1 LNHDA, CDR2 SQIVND (reference sequence). The germline V and J ends were trimmed by 3 bases and 2 bases, with 10 bases remaining between them. The CDR3 consists of 14 residues. The CDR3 nucleotides read TGTGCCAGTAGTATTGCGGACAGAAACTATGGCTACACCTTC. Translation: CASSIADRNYGYTF.

The V gene is TRBV12-5, the J gene TRBJ2-5; D is perhaps TRBD2 (7 bases). V lost 7 bases and J lost 5, with 32 bases in between. CDR1 and CDR2 (germline): LGHNT, FRNRAP. The CDR3 is made up of 19 amino acids. CDR3 loop: CASDLARGGVMGGLETQYF. CDR3 DNA: TGTGCTAGTGACCTTGCCCGAGGGGGGGTCATGGGGGGCCTGGAGACCCAGTACTTC.